Below, 15 T cell receptor beta chains from the same sample are listed, as sequenced in a study of cytomegalovirus exposure and HLA in healthy donors. Amplification used 60 Vbeta primers and 13 Jbeta primers. TCRdb's copy holds only in-frame clones and misses some; the assay was immunoSEQ multiplex PCR. The sample contains 130,000 to 150,000 clones, roughly three quarters of which appear only once. The material sequenced was PBMCs. These receptors were taken from a male donor in good health and CMV-seronegative.

V and J are TRBV4-2 and TRBJ2-7; D might be TRBD2 (5 bases). The germline V and J ends were trimmed by 5 bases and 2 bases, with 16 bases remaining between them. CDR3 size: 15 residues. Germline values: CDR1 LGHNA, CDR2 YNFKEQ. CDR3 region: CASSSSTGNAYEQYF. The CDR3 DNA reads as TGTGCCAGCAGCTCTTCGACGGGAAACGCCTACGAGCAGTACTTC.

This clone has a single count. The chain combines TRBV29-1 with TRBJ1-1; D is ambiguous. V was trimmed by 3 bases and J by 7 bases, leaving 6 bases between them. CDR1 and CDR2 (germline): SQVTM, ANQGSEA. There are 10 residues in the CDR3. CDR3 in amino acids: CSVDLREAFF. The DNA for the CDR3 is TGCAGCGTTGACCTTCGTGAAGCTTTCTTT.

The rearrangement joins TRBV7-2 to TRBJ1-5, with no clear D. This CDR3 spans 12 amino acids. Germline values: CDR1 SGHTA, CDR2 FQGNSA. V lost 1 base and J lost 6, with 4 bases in between. The CDR3, as DNA: TGTGCCAGCAGCTTAGATCGTCAGCCCCAGCATTTT. Encoded protein: CASSLDRQPQHF. Full variable domain (remainder filled in from reference TRBV7-2 and TRBJ1-5): GAGVSQSPSNKVTEKGKDVELRCDPISGHTALYWYRQSLGQGLEFLIYFQGNSAPDKSGLPSDRFSAERTGGSVSTLTIQRTQQEDSAVYLCASSLDRQPQHFGDGTRLSIL.

This clone came up once. The chain is built from TRBV7-2 and TRBJ2-3; weak D call: TRBD1 (5 bases). This CDR3 is built from 15 residues. Per the germline V gene, CDR1 is SGHTA and CDR2 is FQGNSA. Trimming pared 5 bases from V and 0 bases from J, leaving 12 bases between. CDR3 sequence (DNA): TGTGCCAGCAGCCCCGACAGCCTTAGCACAGATACGCAGTATTTT. Residues: CASSPDSLSTDTQYF.

The chain carries TRBV30 and TRBJ2-1; D is perhaps TRBD2 (6 bases). Deletions cut 0 bases from V and 10 bases from J, with 16 bases between. The CDR3 runs to 14 residues. In germline, CDR1 is GTSNPN, CDR2 SVGIG (reference sequence). As DNA, the CDR3 is TGTGCCTGGAGTGTAGAGCGGGCGTCAGGGGAGCAGTTCTTC. Encoded protein: CAWSVERASGEQFF. Full variable domain (rest looked up from reference TRBV30 and TRBJ2-1): SQTIHQWPATLVQPVGSPLSLECTVEGTSNPNLYWYRQAAGRGLQLLFYSVGIGQISSEVPQNLSASRPQDRQFILSSKKLLLSDSGFYLCAWSVERASGEQFFGPGTRLTVL.

The genes are TRBV30 and TRBJ1-1, with 8 bases fitting TRBD1. Germline loops: CDR1 GTSNPN, CDR2 SVGIG (reference sequence). V dropped 2 bases and J dropped 5; count of bases not matched to a gene: 13. The CDR3 consists of 16 residues. CDR3 in amino acids: CAWSPDRTGSGTEAFF. The CDR3 bases are TGTGCCTGGAGTCCTGACCGGACAGGGTCGGGGACTGAAGCTTTCTTT.

V gene TRBV7-9 combines with J gene TRBJ2-1; weak D call: TRBD1 (5 bases). Deletions cut 1 base from V and 8 bases from J, with 15 bases between. CDR3 length: 15 amino acids. From germline, CDR1 is SEHNR and CDR2 FQNEAQ (reference sequence). In DNA form, the CDR3 reads TGTGCCAGCAGCTTAGGTCAGGGATTTAGGGATGAGCAGTTCTTC. This encodes CASSLGQGFRDEQFF.

Only one count was recorded for this clone. V and J are TRBV29-1 and TRBJ1-2, with D perhaps matching TRBD1 (6 bases). Trimming cost V 7 bases and J 3 bases, with 12 bases left between them. Germline CDR1 reads SQVTM; CDR2 reads ANQGSEA. The CDR3 has 12 residues. The CDR3 sequence is CSGVQGDYGYTF. The CDR3 nucleotides read TGCAGCGGGGTACAGGGAGACTATGGCTACACCTTC.

A remark on this clone: The same CDR3 also results from other DNA sequences found in this sample. The J gene is TRBJ1-2, the V gene TRBV5-1; 8 positions match TRBD1. Germline V lookup: CDR1 SGHRS, CDR2 YFSETQ. V gave up 4 bases and J gave up 3 bases; unmatched junction bases: 2. This CDR3 contains 13 residues. This CDR3 is CASSLQGDYGYTF. Here the CDR3 DNA reads TGCGCCAGCAGCCTACAGGGGGACTATGGCTACACCTTC.

V and J are TRBV5-1 and TRBJ2-3; D is ambiguous. The CDR3 sequence is 15 residues long. The ends were cut back, 0 bases at V and 6 bases at J, with 14 bases in the middle. Germline V gene data show CDR1 as SGHRS and CDR2 as YFSETQ. CDR3 DNA sequence: TGCGCCAGCAGCTTGGACCATCGCGGTGGCGATACGCAGTATTTT. Translation: CASSLDHRGGDTQYF. The whole variable domain, filled in from reference TRBV5-1 and TRBJ2-3, reads KAGVTQTPRYLIKTRGQQVTLSCSPISGHRSVSWYQQTPGQGLQFLFEYFSETQRNKGNFPGRFSGRQFSNSRSEMNVSTLELGDSALYLCASSLDHRGGDTQYFGPGTRLTVL.

V gene TRBV4-3 combines with J gene TRBJ1-2; possibly TRBD1 for D (6 bases). Between the trimmed V and J ends, which lost 1 base and 7 bases, there was a span of 16 bases. Germline lookup yields CDR1 LGHNA and CDR2 YSLEER. The CDR3 runs 15 residues. In DNA, the CDR3 is TGCGCCAGCAGCCAAGTCCAGGGGATCCCCGGTGGCTACACCTTC. It encodes CASSQVQGIPGGYTF.

The chain joins TRBV6-5 to TRBJ2-3; possibly TRBD1 for D (6 bases). Germline CDR1 is MNHEY and CDR2 is SVGAGI. Trimming pared 2 bases from V and 3 bases from J, leaving 12 bases between. This CDR3 spans 15 amino acids. Here the CDR3 DNA reads TGTGCCAGCAGTTACACAGGGTTTGGGACAGATACGCAGTATTTT. Translation: CASSYTGFGTDTQYF.

The gene calls are TRBV4-3 and TRBJ1-1, with D maybe TRBD1 (6 bases). CDR3 length: 14 residues. V lost 2 bases and J 0 bases, leaving 7 bases between the germline ends. Per the germline V gene, CDR1 is LGHNA and CDR2 is YSLEER. CDR3 bases: TGCGCCAGCAGCCAATGGACAGTGAACACTGAAGCTTTCTTT. This codes for CASSQWTVNTEAFF.

The chain has TRBV7-2 and TRBJ2-2; D not certain. Germline V gives CDR1 SGHTA, CDR2 FQGNSA. This CDR3 has 11 residues. V lost 5 bases and J 6 bases, leaving 4 bases between the germline ends. In DNA, the CDR3 is TGTGCCAGCAGCCGGTCCGGGGAGCTGTTTTTT. It is translated as CASSRSGELFF.

The J gene is TRBJ2-2, the V gene TRBV10-3; D is undetermined. The CDR3 length is 13 residues. Germline values: CDR1 ENHRY, CDR2 SYGVKD. V gave up 6 bases and J gave up 1 base, with 6 bases separating them. The CDR3 DNA sequence: TGTGCCATCAGGAGGTTGAACACCGGGGAGCTGTTTTTT. Translation gives CAIRRLNTGELFF.